Listed here are 23 T cell receptor beta chains from one sample, sequenced in a study of blood T cell repertoires in COVID-19. Assay: immunoSEQ multiplex PCR; the TCRdb copy retains only in-frame clones and omits some. Among about 220,000 clones listed, 80% to 90% were seen once. Sequenced sample: PBMCs or T cells enriched from blood (not recorded which). The receptor source for this set is a middle-aged woman with acute COVID-19.

The chain carries TRBV7-9 and TRBJ2-5; 7 nucleotides agree with TRBD1. Germline CDR1 reads SEHNR; CDR2 reads FQNEAQ (reference sequence). J lost 5 bases, V lost 5 bases, and 11 bases had no gene match. This CDR3 has 15 residues. The CDR3 region has the DNA TGTGCCAGCAGCCCCTCGTTAGGGGGCCGGGAGACCCAGTACTTC. Encoded protein: CASSPSLGGRETQYF.

The chain recombines TRBV23-1 with TRBJ1-1, with 11 positions matching TRBD1. TRBV23-1 is assigned to the ORF class and has an uncertain function. The CDR3 length is 16 residues. Unmatched junction bases numbered 4, after V lost 4 bases and J lost 0 bases. CDR3 loop: CASSRDRGAMNTEAFF. The CDR3, as DNA: TGCGCCAGCAGTCGGGACAGGGGGGCAATGAACACTGAAGCTTTCTTT.

The DNA of the CDR3 is TGTGCCATCAGCAACCAAGAGACCCAGTACTTC. Translation: CAISNQETQYF. The V and J genes are TRBV10-3 and TRBJ2-5; unclear D gene. The CDR3 is 11 amino acids. Trimming cost V 6 bases and J 0 bases, with 2 bases left between them. The germline V gene has CDR1 ENHRY and CDR2 SYGVKD.

The genes are TRBV6-5 and TRBJ2-7; TRBD2 matches 8 bases. The CDR3 length is 15 residues. CDR1 and CDR2 from the germline V gene are MNHEY and SVGAGI. The V gene end was trimmed by 0 bases and the J gene end by 2 bases; junction bases not matched to a gene: 3. The CDR3 is CASSYSPREAYEQYF. The CDR3 DNA follows: TGTGCCAGCAGTTACTCGCCGCGGGAGGCCTACGAGCAGTACTTC.

This chain links TRBV5-1 with TRBJ2-2; tentative D call: TRBD1 (5 bases). Germline CDR1 reads SGHRS; CDR2 reads YFSETQ. The V and J ends lost 5 bases and 7 bases respectively, with 9 bases between them. The CDR3 runs to 12 residues. The CDR3 DNA sequence: TGCGCCAGCAGACCGCAGGGCGGGGAGCTGTTTTTT. The encoded protein is CASRPQGGELFF.

This clone has only a few counts. The chain joins TRBV6-5 to TRBJ2-7; 8 bases match TRBD1. This CDR3 comprises 15 residues. V shed 6 bases, J shed 9 bases, and the junction held 16 bases outside the gene matches. In germline, CDR1 is MNHEY, CDR2 SVGAGI. The CDR3 DNA follows: TGTGCCAGCAGCCTAGGAGGGACAGGTGGTCTCGGGCAGTACGTC. It specifies CASSLGGTGGLGQYV.

The chain combines TRBV11-2 with TRBJ2-1; D is ambiguous. Germline assignment: CDR1 SGHAT and CDR2 FQNNGV. The CDR3 runs to 15 residues. V was clipped by 1 base and J by 4 bases, with 11 bases between them. The CDR3 DNA reads as TGTGCCAGCAGCTTAGCCGGAGCTGTTTACAATGAGCAGTTCTTC. It translates to CASSLAGAVYNEQFF.

V usage is TRBV2 and J usage is TRBJ1-1; 9 bases fit TRBD1. J lost 4 bases, V lost 4 bases, and 4 bases had no gene match. This CDR3 has 14 amino acids. CDR1 is SNHLY, CDR2 FYNNEI, per germline. The CDR3 DNA reads as TGTGCCAGCAGTGGGGGGACAGGGCGCACTGAAGCTTTCTTT. Encoded protein: CASSGGTGRTEAFF.

Here the CDR3 reads CASSTTSGAYYEQYF. In DNA, the CDR3 is TGTGCCAGCTCAACAACTAGCGGGGCATACTACGAGCAGTACTTC. The chain joins TRBV18 to TRBJ2-7, with 10 bases fitting TRBD2. V gave up 5 bases and J gave up 3 bases; unmatched junction bases: 7. This CDR3 comprises 15 residues. The germline V gene has CDR1 KGHSH and CDR2 LQKENI.

The rearrangement links TRBV12-5 to TRBJ2-3; 8 bases fit TRBD1. Germline V lookup: CDR1 LGHNT, CDR2 FRNRAP. V dropped 2 bases and J dropped 3; count of bases not matched to a gene: 22. The CDR3 runs to 21 residues. DNA for the CDR3: TGTGCTAGTGGTTTGAGGGGAGGTTGGGTTCGGGACAGGCCTGTGACAGATACGCAGTATTTT. Residues: CASGLRGGWVRDRPVTDTQYF.

The chain has TRBV7-2 and TRBJ2-1; TRBD1 agrees at 7 bases. V dropped 5 bases and J dropped 1; count of bases not matched to a gene: 5. The CDR3 length is 15 residues. CDR1 SGHTA and CDR2 FQGNSA come from the germline V gene. CDR3 amino acids: CASSVFRGSYNEQFF. DNA for the CDR3: TGTGCCAGCAGCGTATTCAGGGGGTCCTACAATGAGCAGTTCTTC.

The CDR3 DNA is TGTGCCAGCACTCCCGTAGGGGTGGGCAATCAGCCCCAGCATTTT. It encodes CASTPVGVGNQPQHF. This rearrangement joins TRBV27 to TRBJ1-5, with D possibly being TRBD1 (5 bases). This CDR3 region has 15 residues. V lost 7 bases to trimming and J lost 2 bases, with 15 bases between them. Per the germline V gene, CDR1 is MNHEY and CDR2 is SMNVEV (reference sequence).

CDR3 DNA: TGTGCCAGTAGTATCTTCGGCGGGGGGGCCTCCGGGGAGCTGTTTTTT. Residues: CASSIFGGGASGELFF. The chain carries TRBV19 and TRBJ2-2; TRBD2 matches 9 bases. The CDR3 is 16 residues long. Trimming at V came to 3 bases and at J to 6 bases, leaving 8 bases not matched to a gene. In germline, CDR1 is LNHDA, CDR2 SQIVND (reference sequence).

The V call is TRBV12-3 or TRBV12-4, the J call TRBJ2-3; TRBD2 might be the D (5 bases). The CDR3 has 12 residues. Trimming cost V 10 bases and J 4 bases, with 12 bases left between them. Written as DNA, the CDR3 is TGTGCCACCGAGGGCCGCTCAGATACGCAGTATTTT. Protein sequence: CATEGRSDTQYF.

This clone has only a few counts. The V gene is TRBV10-2, the J gene TRBJ2-7, with D possibly being TRBD1 (5 bases). The CDR3 has 12 residues. Germline lookup yields CDR1 WSHSY and CDR2 SAAADI. V gave up 8 bases and J gave up 0 bases, with 8 bases separating them. CDR3 coding DNA: TGCGCCAGCGCAGACAGCTCCTACGAGCAGTACGTC. It specifies CASADSSYEQYV.

The chain joins TRBV6-5 to TRBJ2-5, with 8 bases that match TRBD2. The CDR3 consists of 16 residues. From germline, CDR1 is MNHEY and CDR2 SVGAGI. Losses at the gene ends were 0 bases for V and 5 bases for J; bases not matched to a gene: 8. CDR3 sequence (DNA): TGTGCCAGCAGTTACTCGATGGCGGGGGGAGTGGAGACCCAGTACTTC. Protein sequence: CASSYSMAGGVETQYF.

In its sample, this clone was seen once. CDR3 sequence: CASSAGVSNQPQHF. The CDR3 DNA reads TGTGCCAGCAGTGCCGGGGTTAGCAATCAGCCCCAGCATTTT. This chain uses TRBV6-4 with TRBJ1-5; D ambiguous. Germline V CDR1 and CDR2: MRHNA, SNTAGT. With 4 bases removed from V and 0 bases from J, the gap between germline ends came to 7 bases. The CDR3 sequence is 14 residues long.

V usage is TRBV5-1 and J usage is TRBJ1-2, with 8 bases identical to TRBD1. Germline V gene lookup returns CDR1 SGHRS and CDR2 YFSETQ. V dropped 4 bases and J dropped 7; count of bases not matched to a gene: 9. The CDR3 runs 14 residues. CDR3 residues: CASSTQGEDAGYTF. In nucleotides, the CDR3 is TGCGCCAGCAGCACACAGGGGGAGGACGCTGGCTACACCTTC.

This clone was observed once. The J gene is TRBJ1-2, the V gene TRBV5-1; 7 positions match TRBD1. The CDR3 contains 14 residues. Germline lookup yields CDR1 SGHRS and CDR2 YFSETQ. V lost 5 bases to trimming and J lost 2 bases; unmatched junction nucleotides: 6. The CDR3 loop reads CASRGEQGNYGYTF. CDR3 DNA: TGCGCCAGCAGGGGCGAACAGGGGAACTATGGCTACACCTTC.

The chain uses TRBV6-5 and TRBJ2-1; D may be TRBD1 (6 bases). V lost 3 bases, J lost 8 bases, and 14 bases lay in between. Germline V gene data show CDR1 as MNHEY and CDR2 as SVGAGI. The CDR3 loop spans 14 amino acids. In DNA, the CDR3 is TGTGCCAGCAGTTATCTACAGGGTACGGATGAGCAGTTCTTC. Translated: CASSYLQGTDEQFF.

This clone has more than one count but fewer than ten. The chain recombines TRBV19 with TRBJ2-7; D perhaps matches TRBD1 (6 bases). V was clipped by 6 bases and J by 2 bases, with 11 bases between them. Germline lookup yields CDR1 LNHDA and CDR2 SQIVND (reference sequence). This CDR3 is built from 13 residues. The CDR3 DNA is TGTGCCAGTAGCGACAGGTCAACCTACGAGCAGTACTTC. It encodes CASSDRSTYEQYF.

The gene calls are TRBV10-3 and TRBJ1-2, with TRBD1 as a possible D gene (5 bases). The germline gives CDR1 ENHRY, CDR2 SYGVKD. The V and J ends lost 2 bases and 7 bases respectively, with 20 bases between them. This CDR3 comprises 16 residues. This CDR3 is CAISEPATVYWGGYTF. CDR3 DNA sequence: TGTGCCATCAGTGAGCCCGCGACAGTCTACTGGGGTGGCTACACCTTC.

The V gene is TRBV28, the J gene TRBJ2-1; unclear D gene. V lost 6 bases and J 2 bases, leaving 8 bases between the germline ends. CDR3 length: 13 residues. Germline values: CDR1 MDHEN, CDR2 SYDVKM. This CDR3 is CASRRGAYNEQFF. The CDR3, as DNA: TGTGCCAGCAGGCGAGGCGCCTACAATGAGCAGTTCTTC. Complete variable domain (other parts from reference TRBV28 and TRBJ2-1): DVKVTQSSRYLVKRTGEKVFLECVQDMDHENMFWYRQDPGLGLRLIYFSYDVKMKEKGDIPEGYSVSREKKERFSLILESASTNQTSMYLCASRRGAYNEQFFGPGTRLTVL.